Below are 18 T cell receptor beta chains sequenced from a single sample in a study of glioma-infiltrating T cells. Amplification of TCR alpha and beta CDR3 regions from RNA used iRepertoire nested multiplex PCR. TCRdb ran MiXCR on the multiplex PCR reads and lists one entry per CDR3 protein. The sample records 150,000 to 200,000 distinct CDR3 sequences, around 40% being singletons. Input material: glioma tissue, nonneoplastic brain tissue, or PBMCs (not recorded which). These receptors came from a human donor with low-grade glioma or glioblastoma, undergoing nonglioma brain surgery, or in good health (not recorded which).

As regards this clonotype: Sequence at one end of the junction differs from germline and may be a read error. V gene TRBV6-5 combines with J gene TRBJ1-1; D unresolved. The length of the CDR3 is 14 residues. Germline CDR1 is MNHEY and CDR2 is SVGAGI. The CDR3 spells CASGYSIRNTEASF. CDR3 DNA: TGTGCCAGCGGTTACTCGATACGGAACACTGAAGCTTCCTTT.

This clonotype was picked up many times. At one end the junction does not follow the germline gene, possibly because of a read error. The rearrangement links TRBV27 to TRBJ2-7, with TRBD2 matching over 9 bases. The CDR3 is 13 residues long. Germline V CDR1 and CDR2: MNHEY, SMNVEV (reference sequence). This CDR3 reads CASSFLAGAPISF. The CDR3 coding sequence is TGTGCCAGCAGTTTCTTAGCGGGAGCGCCTATATCCTTC.

CDR3 nucleotides: TGTGCCGGAGGACTGGGGAGAGGGGACTACAATGAGCAGTTCTTC. Translation: CAGGLGRGDYNEQFF. This chain joins TRBV2 and TRBJ2-1; D assignment may be TRBD1 or TRBD2 (5 bases each). The V end lost 11 bases, the J end lost 3 bases, and 20 bases lay between the germline ends. Germline CDR1 is SNHLY and CDR2 is FYNNEI. The CDR3 contains 15 residues.

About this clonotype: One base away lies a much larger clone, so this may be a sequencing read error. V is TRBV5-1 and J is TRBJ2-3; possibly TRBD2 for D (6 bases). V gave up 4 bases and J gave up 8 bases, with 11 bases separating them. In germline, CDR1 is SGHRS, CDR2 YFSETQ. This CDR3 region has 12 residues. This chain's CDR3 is CASSHGSGTQYF. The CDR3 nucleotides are TGCGCCAGCAGCCACGGGAGTGGTACGCAGTATTTT.

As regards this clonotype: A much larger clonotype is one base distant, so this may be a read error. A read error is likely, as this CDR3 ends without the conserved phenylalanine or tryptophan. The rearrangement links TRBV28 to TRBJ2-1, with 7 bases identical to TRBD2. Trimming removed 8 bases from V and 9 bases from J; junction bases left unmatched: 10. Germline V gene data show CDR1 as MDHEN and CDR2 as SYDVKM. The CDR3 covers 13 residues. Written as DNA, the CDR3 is TGTGCCAGCGTGCGGGGGTGGCAGGGTGAGCAGTTCTCC. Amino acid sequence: CASVRGWQGEQFS.

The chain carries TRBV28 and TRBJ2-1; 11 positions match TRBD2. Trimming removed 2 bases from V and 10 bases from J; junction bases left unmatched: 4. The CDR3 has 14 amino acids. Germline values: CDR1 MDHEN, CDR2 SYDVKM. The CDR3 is CASSLRSGRGEQFF. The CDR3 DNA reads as TGTGCCAGCAGTTTACGTAGCGGGAGGGGAGAGCAGTTCTTC. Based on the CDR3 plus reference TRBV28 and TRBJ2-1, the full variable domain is DVKVTQSSRYLVKRTGEKVFLECVQDMDHENMFWYRQDPGLGLRLIYFSYDVKMKEKGDIPEGYSVSREKKERFSLILESASTNQTSMYLCASSLRSGRGEQFFGPGTRLTVL.

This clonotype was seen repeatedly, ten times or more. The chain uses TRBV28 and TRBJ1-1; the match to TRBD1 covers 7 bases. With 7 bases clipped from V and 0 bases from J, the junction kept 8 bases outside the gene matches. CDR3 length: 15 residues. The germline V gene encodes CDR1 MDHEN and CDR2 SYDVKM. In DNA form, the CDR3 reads TGTGCCAGCACCATGAGGGGGCGGATGAACACTGAAGCTTTCTTT. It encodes CASTMRGRMNTEAFF.

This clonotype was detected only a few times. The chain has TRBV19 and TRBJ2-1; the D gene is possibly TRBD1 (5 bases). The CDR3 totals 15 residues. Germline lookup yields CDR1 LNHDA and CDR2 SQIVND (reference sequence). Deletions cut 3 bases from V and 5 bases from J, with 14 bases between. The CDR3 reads CASSISGITNNEQFF. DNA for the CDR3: TGTGCCAGTAGTATCTCAGGGATCACCAACAATGAGCAGTTCTTC.

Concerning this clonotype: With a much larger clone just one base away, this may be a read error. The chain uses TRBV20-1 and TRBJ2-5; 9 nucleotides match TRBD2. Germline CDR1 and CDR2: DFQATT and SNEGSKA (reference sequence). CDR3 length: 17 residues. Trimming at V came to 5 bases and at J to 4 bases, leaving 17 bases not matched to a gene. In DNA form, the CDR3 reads TGCAGTGCTCCCGGGACTAGCTTCGGACTACAACGAGAGACCCAGTACTTC. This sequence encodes CSAPGTSFGLQRETQYF.

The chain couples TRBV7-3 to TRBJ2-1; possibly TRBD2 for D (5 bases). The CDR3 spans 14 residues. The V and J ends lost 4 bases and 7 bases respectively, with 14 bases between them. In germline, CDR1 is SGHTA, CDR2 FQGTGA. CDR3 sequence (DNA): TGTGCCAGCAGCTCAGAGGGAGTCTCAAATGAGCAGTTCTTC. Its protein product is CASSSEGVSNEQFF. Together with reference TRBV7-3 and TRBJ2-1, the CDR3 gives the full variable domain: GAGVSQTPSNKVTEKGKYVELRCDPISGHTALYWYRQSLGQGPEFLIYFQGTGAADDSGLPNDRFFAVRPEGSVSTLKIQRTERGDSAVYLCASSSEGVSNEQFFGPGTRLTVL.

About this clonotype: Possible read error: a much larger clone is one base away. The CDR3 sequence: CANSRGGQQRETQYF. CDR3 in DNA: TGTGCCAACAGCAGAGGTGGACAGCAAAGGGAGACCCAGTACTTC. This sequence joins TRBV15 and TRBJ2-5, with D possibly TRBD1 on 6 matching bases. The CDR3 runs to 15 residues. Germline CDR1 is LNHNV and CDR2 is YYDKDF (reference sequence).

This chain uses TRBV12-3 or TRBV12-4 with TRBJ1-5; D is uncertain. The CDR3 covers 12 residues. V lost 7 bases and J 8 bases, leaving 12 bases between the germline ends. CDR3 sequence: CASTMGFKPQHF. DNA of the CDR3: TGTGCCAGCACCATGGGGTTCAAGCCCCAGCATTTT.

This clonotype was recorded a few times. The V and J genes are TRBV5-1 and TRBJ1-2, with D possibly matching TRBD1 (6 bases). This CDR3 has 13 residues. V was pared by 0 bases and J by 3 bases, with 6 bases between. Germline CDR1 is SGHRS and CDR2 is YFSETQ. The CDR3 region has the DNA TGCGCCAGCAGCTTGGCAGGGGACTATGGCTACACCTTC. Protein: CASSLAGDYGYTF.

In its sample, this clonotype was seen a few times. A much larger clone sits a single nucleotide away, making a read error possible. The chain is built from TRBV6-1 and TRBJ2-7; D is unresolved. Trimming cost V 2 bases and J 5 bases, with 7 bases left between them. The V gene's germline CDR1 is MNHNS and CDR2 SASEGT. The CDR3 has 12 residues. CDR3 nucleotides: TGTGCCAGCAGTGAACGCCACCACGAGCAGTACTTC. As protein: CASSERHHEQYF.

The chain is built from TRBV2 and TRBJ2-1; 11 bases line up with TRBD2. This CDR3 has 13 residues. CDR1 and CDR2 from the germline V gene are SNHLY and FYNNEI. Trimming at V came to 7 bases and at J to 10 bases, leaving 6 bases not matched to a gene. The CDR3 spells CASTGLAGGEQFF. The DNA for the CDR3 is TGTGCCAGCACTGGGCTAGCGGGAGGCGAGCAGTTCTTC.

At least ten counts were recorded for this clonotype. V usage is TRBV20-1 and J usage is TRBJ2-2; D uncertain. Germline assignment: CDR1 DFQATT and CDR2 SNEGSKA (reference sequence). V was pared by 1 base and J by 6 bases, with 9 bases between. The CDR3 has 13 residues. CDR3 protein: CSARVVGAGELFF. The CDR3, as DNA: TGCAGTGCTAGAGTGGTTGGCGCCGGGGAGCTGTTTTTT.

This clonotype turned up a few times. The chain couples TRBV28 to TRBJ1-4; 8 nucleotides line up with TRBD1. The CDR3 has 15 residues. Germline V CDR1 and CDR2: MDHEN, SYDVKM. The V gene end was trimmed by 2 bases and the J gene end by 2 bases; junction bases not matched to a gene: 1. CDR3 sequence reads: CASSLQGATNEKLFF. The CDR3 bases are TGTGCCAGCAGTTTACAGGGGGCGACTAATGAAAAACTGTTTTTT.

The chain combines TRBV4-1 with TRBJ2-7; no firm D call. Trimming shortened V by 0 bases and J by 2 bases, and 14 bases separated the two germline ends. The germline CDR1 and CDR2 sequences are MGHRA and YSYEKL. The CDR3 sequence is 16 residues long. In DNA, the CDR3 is TGCGCCAGCAGCCAAGAACAAGAGACCATTCCCTACGAGCAGTACTTC. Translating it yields CASSQEQETIPYEQYF.